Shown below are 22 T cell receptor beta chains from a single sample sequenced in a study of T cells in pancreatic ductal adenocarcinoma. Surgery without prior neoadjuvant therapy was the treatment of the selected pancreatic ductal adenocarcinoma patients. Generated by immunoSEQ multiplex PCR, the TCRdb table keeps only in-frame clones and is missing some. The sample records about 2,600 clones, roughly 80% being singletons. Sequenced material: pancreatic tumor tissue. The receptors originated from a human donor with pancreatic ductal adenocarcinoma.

The CDR3 DNA reads TGCGCCAGCAGGGCCCTCTACGAGCAGTACTTC. It yields the protein CASRALYEQYF. The chain links TRBV5-1 to TRBJ2-7; D is unclear. The length of the CDR3 is 11 residues. The V gene's germline CDR1 is SGHRS and CDR2 YFSETQ. The germline V and J ends were trimmed by 5 bases and 3 bases, with 6 bases remaining between them.

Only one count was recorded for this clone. This CDR3 is CASSGGAYNEQFF. For the CDR3, the DNA is TGTGCCAGCAGCGGGGGGGCCTACAATGAGCAGTTCTTC. The V call is TRBV7-6, the J call TRBJ2-1, with TRBD2 matching 7 bases. CDR3 size: 13 residues. Trimming took 5 bases from V and 2 from J; bases not matched to a gene: 0. Germline values: CDR1 SGHVS, CDR2 FNYEAQ.

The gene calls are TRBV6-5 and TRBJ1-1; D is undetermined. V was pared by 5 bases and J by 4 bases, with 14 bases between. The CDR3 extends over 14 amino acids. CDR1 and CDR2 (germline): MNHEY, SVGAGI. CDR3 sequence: CASSADWEGTEAFF. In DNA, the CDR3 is TGTGCCAGCAGTGCGGACTGGGAGGGCACTGAAGCTTTCTTT.

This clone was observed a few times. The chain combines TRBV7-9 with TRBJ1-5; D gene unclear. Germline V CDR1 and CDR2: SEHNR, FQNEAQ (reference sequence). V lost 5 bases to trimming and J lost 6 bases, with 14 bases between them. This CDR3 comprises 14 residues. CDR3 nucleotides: TGTGCCAGCAGCGAAAGTGCCACGCTTCAGCCCCAGCATTTT. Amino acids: CASSESATLQPQHF.

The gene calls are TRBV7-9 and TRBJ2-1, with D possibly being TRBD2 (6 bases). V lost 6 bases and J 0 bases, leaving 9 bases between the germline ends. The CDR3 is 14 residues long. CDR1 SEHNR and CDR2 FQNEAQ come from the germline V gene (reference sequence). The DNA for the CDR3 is TGTGCCAGCAGTCCTAGCGCCTCCTACAATGAGCAGTTCTTC. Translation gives CASSPSASYNEQFF.

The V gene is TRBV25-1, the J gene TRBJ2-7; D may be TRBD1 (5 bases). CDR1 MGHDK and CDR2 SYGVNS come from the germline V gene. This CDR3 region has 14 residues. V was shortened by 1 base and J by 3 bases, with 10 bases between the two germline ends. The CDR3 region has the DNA TGTGCCAGCAGTGAATCCCTCAGGGACTACGAGCAGTACTTC. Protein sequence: CASSESLRDYEQYF.

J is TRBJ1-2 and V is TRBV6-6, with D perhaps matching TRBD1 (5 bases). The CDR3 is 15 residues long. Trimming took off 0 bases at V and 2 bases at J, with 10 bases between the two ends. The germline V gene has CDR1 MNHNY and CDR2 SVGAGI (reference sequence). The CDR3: CASSYSDTWNYGYTF. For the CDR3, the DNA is TGTGCCAGCAGTTACTCGGACACCTGGAACTATGGCTACACCTTC.

The CDR3 sequence is CASSVSRTDSEAFF. DNA for the CDR3: TGTGCCAGCAGTGTCTCAAGGACAGACTCTGAAGCTTTCTTT. The chain has TRBV2 and TRBJ1-1, with a possible D match to TRBD1 (6 bases). Looked up from germline, CDR1 is SNHLY and CDR2 is FYNNEI. The CDR3 covers 14 residues. V dropped 4 bases and J dropped 6 bases, with 15 bases sitting between them.

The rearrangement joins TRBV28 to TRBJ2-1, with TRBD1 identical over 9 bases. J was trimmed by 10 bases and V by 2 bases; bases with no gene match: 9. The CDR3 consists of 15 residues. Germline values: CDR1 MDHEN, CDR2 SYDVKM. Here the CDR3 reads CASSLEDRGAGEQFF. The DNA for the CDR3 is TGTGCCAGCAGTTTAGAGGACAGGGGTGCGGGGGAGCAGTTCTTC.

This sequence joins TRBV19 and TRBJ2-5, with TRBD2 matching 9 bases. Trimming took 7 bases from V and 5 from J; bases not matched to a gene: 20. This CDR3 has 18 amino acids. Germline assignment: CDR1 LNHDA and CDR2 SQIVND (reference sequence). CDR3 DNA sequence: TGTGCCAGTAATACCTGGCCTCCAGCGGGAGGTGATAGGGAGACCCAGTACTTC. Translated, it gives CASNTWPPAGGDRETQYF.

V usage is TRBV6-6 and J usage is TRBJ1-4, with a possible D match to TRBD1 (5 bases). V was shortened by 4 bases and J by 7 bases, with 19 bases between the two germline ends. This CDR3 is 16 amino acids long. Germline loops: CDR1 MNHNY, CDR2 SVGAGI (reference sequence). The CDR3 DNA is TGTGCCAGCAGTTCTGACCCCAGGGTAATCAGTGAAAAACTGTTTTTT. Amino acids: CASSSDPRVISEKLFF.

The DNA of the CDR3 is TGTGCCAGCAGCTTACCCAATCCGGGGGGTTCAAATGGCTACACCTTC. Its protein is CASSLPNPGGSNGYTF. This sequence joins TRBV7-9 and TRBJ1-2; D may be TRBD1 (5 bases). Trimming shortened V by 2 bases and J by 6 bases, and 19 bases separated the two germline ends. This CDR3 has 16 residues. Germline V lookup: CDR1 SEHNR, CDR2 FQNEAQ (reference sequence).

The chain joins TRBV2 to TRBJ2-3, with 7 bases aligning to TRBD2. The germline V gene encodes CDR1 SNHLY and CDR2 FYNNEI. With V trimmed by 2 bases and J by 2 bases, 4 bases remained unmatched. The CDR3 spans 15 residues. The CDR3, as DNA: TGTGCCAGCAGTGAAAGGCTAGCGGACACAGATACGCAGTATTTT. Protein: CASSERLADTDTQYF. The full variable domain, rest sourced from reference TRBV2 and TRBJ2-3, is EPEVTQTPSHQVTQMGQEVILRCVPISNHLYFYWYRQILGQKVEFLVSFYNNEISEKSEIFDDQFSVERPDGSNFTLKIRSTKLEDSAMYFCASSERLADTDTQYFGPGTRLTVL.

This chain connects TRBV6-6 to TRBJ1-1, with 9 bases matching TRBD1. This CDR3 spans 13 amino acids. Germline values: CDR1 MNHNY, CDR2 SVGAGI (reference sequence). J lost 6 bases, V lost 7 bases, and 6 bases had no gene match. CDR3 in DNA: TGTGCCAGCACCTACCGGGACAGGGCTGAAGCTTTCTTT. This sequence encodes CASTYRDRAEAFF.

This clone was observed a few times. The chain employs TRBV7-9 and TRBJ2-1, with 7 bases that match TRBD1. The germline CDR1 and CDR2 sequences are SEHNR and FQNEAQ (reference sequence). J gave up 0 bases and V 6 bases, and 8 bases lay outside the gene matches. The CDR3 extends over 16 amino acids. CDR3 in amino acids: CASSFTGAFSYNEQFF. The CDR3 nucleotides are TGTGCCAGCAGTTTTACAGGGGCCTTCTCCTACAATGAGCAGTTCTTC.

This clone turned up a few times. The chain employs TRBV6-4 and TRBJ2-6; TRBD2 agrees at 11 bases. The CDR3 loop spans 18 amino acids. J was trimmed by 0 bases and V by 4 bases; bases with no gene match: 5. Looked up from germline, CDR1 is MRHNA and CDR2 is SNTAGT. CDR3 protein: CASSAGTSGVSGANVLTF. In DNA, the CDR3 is TGTGCCAGCAGTGCCGGGACTAGCGGAGTCTCTGGGGCCAACGTCCTGACTTTC.

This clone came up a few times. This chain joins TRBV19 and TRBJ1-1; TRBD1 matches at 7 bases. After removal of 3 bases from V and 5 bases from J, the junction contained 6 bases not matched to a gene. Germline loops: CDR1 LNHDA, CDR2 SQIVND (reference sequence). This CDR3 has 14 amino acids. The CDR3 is CASSMVRGRTEAFF. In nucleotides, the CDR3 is TGTGCCAGTAGTATGGTCAGGGGGAGGACTGAAGCTTTCTTT.

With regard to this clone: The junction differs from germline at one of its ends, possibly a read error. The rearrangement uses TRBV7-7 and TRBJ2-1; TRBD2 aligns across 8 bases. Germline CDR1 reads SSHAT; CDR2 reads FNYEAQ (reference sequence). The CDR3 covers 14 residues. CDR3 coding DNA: TGTGCTAGCAGCTTGGACGGGGGGGAGAGTGAGCAGTTCTTC. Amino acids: CASSLDGGESEQFF.

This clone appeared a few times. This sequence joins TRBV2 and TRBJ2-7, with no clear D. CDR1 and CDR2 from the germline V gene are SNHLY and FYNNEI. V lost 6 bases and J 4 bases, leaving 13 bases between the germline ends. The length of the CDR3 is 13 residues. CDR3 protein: CASRETTVYEQYF. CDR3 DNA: TGTGCCAGCAGAGAAACTACTGTTTACGAGCAGTACTTC.

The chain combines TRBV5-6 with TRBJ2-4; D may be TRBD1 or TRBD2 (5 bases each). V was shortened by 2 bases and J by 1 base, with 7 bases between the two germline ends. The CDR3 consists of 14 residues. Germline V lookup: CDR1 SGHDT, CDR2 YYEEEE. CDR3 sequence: CASSFWGAKNIQYF. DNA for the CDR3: TGTGCCAGCAGCTTTTGGGGGGCCAAAAACATTCAGTACTTC.

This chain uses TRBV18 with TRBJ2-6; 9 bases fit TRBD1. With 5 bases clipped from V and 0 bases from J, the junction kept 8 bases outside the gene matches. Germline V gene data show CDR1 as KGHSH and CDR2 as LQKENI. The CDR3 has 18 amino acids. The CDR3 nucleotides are TGTGCCAGCTCAGCTTGGACAGGGGCCCTCTCTGGGGCCAACGTCCTGACTTTC. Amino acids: CASSAWTGALSGANVLTF. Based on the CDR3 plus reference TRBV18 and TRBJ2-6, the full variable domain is NAGVMQNPRHLVRRRGQEARLRCSPMKGHSHVYWYRQLPEEGLKFMVYLQKENIIDESGMPKERFSAEFPKEGPSILRIQQVVRGDSAAYFCASSAWTGALSGANVLTFGAGSRLTVL.

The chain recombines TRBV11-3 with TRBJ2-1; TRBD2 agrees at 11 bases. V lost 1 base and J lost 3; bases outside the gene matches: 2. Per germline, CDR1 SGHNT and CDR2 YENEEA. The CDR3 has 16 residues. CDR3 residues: CASSLGTSGFYNEQFF. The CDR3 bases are TGTGCCAGCAGCTTAGGGACTAGCGGGTTCTACAATGAGCAGTTCTTC.